The T cell receptor beta chain described here comes from a study of shared clonotypes between healthy human individuals. Overall study findings and caveats: The expectation was that sequencing depth would affect clonotype sharing among donors. Rarefaction exposed incomplete sorted-subset sequencing despite large depth. Naive subsets, compared against memory subsets, generally had larger estimated richness values. The diversity represented, both genetic and in exposure history, was limited by few donors.

The V gene end was trimmed by 7 bases and the J gene end by 5 bases; junction bases not matched to a gene: 8. There are 15 residues in the CDR3. The V gene's germline CDR1 is SGHAT and CDR2 FQNNGV. Produced via immunoSEQ multiplex PCR; TCRdb's table is partial and in-frame only. Seen here are some 790,000 clones, 72% observed once, and the top ten hold approximately 2%. A note on this clone: Its antigen is not known.

This TCR derives from a woman in her 30s in good health. Input material: memory CD4+ T cells sorted from blood. Subset meaning: CD45RA-negative fraction. The genes are TRBV11-2 and TRBJ2-5, with 12 nucleotides matching TRBD2. CDR3 protein: CASTTGTSGWETQYF. The CDR3, as DNA: TGTGCCAGCACCACCGGGACTAGCGGGTGGGAGACCCAGTACTTC.